This TCR beta chain originates from a study of blood T cell repertoires in COVID-19 (dated by TCRdb to the early 2020s). In the study overall: The collaborator samples originated in the United States, Italy and Spain and spanned the acute and convalescent phases of COVID-19. Samples came from the ongoing ImmuneRACE study (first 160 participants) plus 1,254 subjects from 6 global collaborators. The repertoires were released in a freely available public database intended as a resource for research on the immune response to SARS-CoV-2. Sample metadata almost always included a de-identified subject ID, COVID-19 status, age in years and sex. Where HLA class I and class II types were available, the types were taken from metadata supplied by the sample provider, not from assay-based typing. The prospective study material was composed of cDNA or gDNA derived from T cells, B-cell-depleted T cells, or PBMCs. Deeply sampled blood TCRbeta repertoires from subjects exposed to, actively infected with, or recovered from COVID-19 were included in the dataset.

TCRbeta CDR3 regions were amplified from genomic DNA by means of the immunoSEQ Assay, a bias-controlled multiplex PCR. The paper's data handling went like this. Within the assay, amplification of reference gene primers was used to estimate how many nucleated cells each sample contained. To quantify the absolute abundance of each unique TCRbeta CDR3 rearrangement, sequence reads were collapsed and filtered. Productive Simpson clonality was computed per sample as the square root of Simpson's diversity index over productive rearrangements. TCRdb holds this immuneACCESS table with in-frame rearrangements only. Some clones are missing; in checked studies, unresolved V genes explain under half, and the rest has no known cause. V, J and clone size reflect that table, while D and trimming were determined from the DNA. A total of some 150,000 clones appear in this sample, about nine tenths of them only once. The ten biggest clones cover 3% to 4.5% of the sample.

The CDR3 runs 15 residues from the cysteine to the phenylalanine. Solely the CDR3 DNA is kept, with 45 bases framed from the first base. V and J are truncated by 4 bases and 0 bases respectively, leaving an intervening sequence of 10 bases. The germline V gene specifies SGHRS as CDR1 and YFSETQ as CDR2. Details on this clone: Its antigen is not yet known. Base qualities are not recorded, but no much larger clone differs from it by a single base.

Samples from volunteer blood donors who had recovered from COVID-19 were contributed by a second Seattle source. Whole blood was collected in K2EDTA tubes by collaborating institutions according to the institutions' own protocols. For TCRbeta analysis, collaborators shipped samples as frozen whole blood, isolated PBMCs, or DNA extracted from either of those sample types. Paper-wide results and their limitations: The amount of clinical and demographic metadata varied by source and participant and was provided uncurated.

The sample was peripheral blood. The chain is encoded by TRBV5-1 joined to TRBJ2-2, and perhaps TRBD1 as D gene, on 5 matching bases. The receptor comes from a woman aged 55-70 years who had recovered from COVID-19. The DNA sequence is given as TGCGCCAGCAGCCGGACACCTCCGAACACCGGGGAGCTGTTTTTT. It encodes CASSRTPPNTGELFF.